The present T cell receptor beta chain was sequenced within a study of blood T cells in healthy people across ages (dated by TCRdb to 2015 to 2017). General notes on the study: In model experiments, roughly one uniquely barcoded TCR beta cDNA molecule per two T cells was captured by template switching. The study measured age-related changes in TCR beta repertoire diversity using deep sequencing normalized with unique cDNA molecular identifiers. Donors were grouped into four age groups: young (average about 15 years), middle-aged (39), aged (roughly 62) and long-lived (about 89). To avoid experimental bias, donors of different ages were randomly spread across the sequencing lanes. Two additional independent replicas of 1 million unique cDNA reads from the same blood draw were analyzed for two donors (one aged 18 to 29 and one aged 80 or older). General conclusions and limits of the study: Conclusive comparison of naive and antigen-experienced compartments was prevented by the profiling of bulk unsorted PBMCs. Compared with the aged group, the long-lived group had more naive CD4+ T cells, fewer expanded clones and increased TCR diversity, suggesting age selection. Observed TCR beta diversity per million T cells fell roughly linearly with age, and a significant reduction was already apparent by age about 43. Observed TCR beta diversity correlated strongly with the percentage of naive T cells measured by flow cytometry. Because the CMV infection status of the donors was unknown, age-related changes in expanded clonotypes may potentially have been confounded. Estimates of total diversity based on one million sequenced T cells were regarded as lower bounds and as underestimates.

Receptors were amplified or captured by 5' RACE. Sequenced on an Illumina HiSeq 2500. A second PCR of roughly 6 to 12 cycles was performed with a sample-barcoded 5' primer and a J-beta primer mix. Each TCR beta cDNA molecule received a unique molecular identifier from a template-switch 5' adaptor carrying 12 random nucleotides. Each sample yielded at least 2.5 million CDR3-containing paired-end reads. First-strand cDNA synthesis was performed from all RNA using the Mint cDNA synthesis kit, with priming by a TRBC-specific oligonucleotide. All cDNA was treated with uracil-DNA glycosylase and then went through a first 18-cycle PCR with the universal primers M1SS and BC2_uni_R. Per the original workflow: Each sample was normalized by randomly selecting 1 million high-quality reads, each carrying a distinct molecular identifier. Instead of being binned into consensus sequences, reads with shared molecular identifiers were discarded. MiTCR, with a Q25 quality threshold and the strictest error-elimination algorithm, was used for CDR3 identification, clonotype clustering and error correction. A nonparametric unseen species model with Euler transformation was used to estimate lower-bound total TCR beta diversity. TCRdb took the public reads, trimmed them with fastp at Q25, ran MiXCR for clone calling and kept in-frame beta chains. For every CDR3 protein sequence, its rows merge into one entry that carries the most common genes and DNA. These V and J calls are TCRdb output, not the study's own analysis. The table for this sample lists some 1.4 million distinct CDR3 sequences; roughly 40% of them were counted only once. Approximately 7.9% of the sample comes from the top ten.

Note on this clonotype: Its antigen remains unidentified. One base away there is no much larger clone; base qualities are not given.

From cysteine to phenylalanine, the CDR3 is 13 amino acids long. The CDR3 DNA has 39 bases and is translated from base 1. The germline V gene (reference sequence) yields DFQATT for CDR1 and SNEGSKA for CDR2. Systemically healthy Caucasian individuals from Russia, approximately 39 in total and aged 6 to 90 years, were included as donors. Each donor gave ten milliliters of peripheral blood, drawn into EDTA-treated Vacutainer tubes. PBMCs were isolated by Ficoll-Paque density-gradient centrifugation, with at least 7 million obtained per sample. Total RNA, at least 5 micrograms per sample, was extracted from PBMCs with Trizol reagent. For every donor, an aliquot of PBMCs went through flow cytometry to measure the percentages of naive CD45RAhigh/CD27high T cells.

This TCR was sampled from a woman younger than 35 in good health. The rearranged chain carries TRBV20-1 and TRBJ1-1; a stretch of 9 junction bases matches TRBD1. Sequencing was performed on blood. The sequence in DNA is TGCAGGGATAACAGGGGGCGGAACACTGAAGCTTTCTTT. Translated, it reads CRDNRGRNTEAFF.